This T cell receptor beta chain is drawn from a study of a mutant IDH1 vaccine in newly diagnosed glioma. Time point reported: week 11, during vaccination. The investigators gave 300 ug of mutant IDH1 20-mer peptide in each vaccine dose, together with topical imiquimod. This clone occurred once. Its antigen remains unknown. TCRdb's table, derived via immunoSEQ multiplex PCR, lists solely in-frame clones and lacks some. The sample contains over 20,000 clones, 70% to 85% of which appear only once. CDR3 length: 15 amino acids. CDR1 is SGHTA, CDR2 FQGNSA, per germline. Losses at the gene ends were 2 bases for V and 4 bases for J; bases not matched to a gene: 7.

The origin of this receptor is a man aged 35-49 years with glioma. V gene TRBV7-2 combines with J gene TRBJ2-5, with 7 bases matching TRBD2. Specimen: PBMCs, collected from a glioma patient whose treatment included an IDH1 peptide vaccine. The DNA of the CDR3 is TGTGCCAGCAGCTTATGGAGCGGGGCAGGAGAGACCCAGTACTTC. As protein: CASSLWSGAGETQYF.